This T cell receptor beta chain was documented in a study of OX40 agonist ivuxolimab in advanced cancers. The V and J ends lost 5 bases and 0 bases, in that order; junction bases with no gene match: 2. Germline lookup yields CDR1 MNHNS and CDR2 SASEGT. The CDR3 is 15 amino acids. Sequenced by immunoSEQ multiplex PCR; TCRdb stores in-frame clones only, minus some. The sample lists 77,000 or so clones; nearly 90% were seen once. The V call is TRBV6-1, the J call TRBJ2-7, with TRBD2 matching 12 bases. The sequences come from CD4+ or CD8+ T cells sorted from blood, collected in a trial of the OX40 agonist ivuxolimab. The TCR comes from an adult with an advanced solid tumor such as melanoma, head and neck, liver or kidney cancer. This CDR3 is CASSRLAGASYEQYF. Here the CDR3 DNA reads TGTGCCAGCAGTAGACTAGCGGGGGCCTCCTACGAGCAGTACTTC.